The rows below give T cell receptor beta chains drawn from one sample of a study of shared clonotypes between healthy human individuals. Generated by immunoSEQ multiplex PCR, the TCRdb table keeps only in-frame clones and is missing some. The sample lists approximately 2,300,000 clones; 92% were seen once. The sample consisted of naive CD4+ T cells from PBMCs. These receptors originate from a man aged 18 to 29 in good health. Some clones in this sample may be carry-over from other donors' samples. CDR3s leave out the opening cysteine and the closing phenylalanine or tryptophan. Not every row has a clone size; where given, it reads once, few, many or a size class.

>TRBJ2-3|TRBV6-4|NA
ASSDSASGSADTQY
>TRBJ1-5|TRBV19|NA
ASSIRGRDSNQPQH
>TRBJ2-1|TRBV7-9|once
ASSGHSGNYNEQF
>TRBJ2-1|TRBV11-2|NA
ASGLDRGSWNEQF
>TRBJ2-1|TRBV9|NA
ASSVLGRAVGDEQF
>TRBJ1-5|TRBV30|NA
AWSVGGIFQPQH
>TRBJ2-1|TRBV19|NA
ASRGLAGGTYNEQF
>TRBJ2-1|TRBV5-4|NA
ASSLEPSGSYNEQF
>TRBJ1-2|TRBV5-1|NA
ASSLEQYYGYT
>TRBJ1-5|TRBV7-9|once
ASSPDRGSNQPQH
>TRBJ2-5|TRBV4-3|NA
ASSPTYQALQETQY
>TRBJ2-6|TRBV6-5|NA
ASSSQTSGANVLT
>TRBJ1-1|TRBV27|once
ASSGRERNTEAF
>TRBJ2-7|TRBV2|NA
ASSLWGVEQY
>TRBJ2-7|TRBV6-1|NA
ASSETSTHEQY
>TRBJ1-4|TRBV27|NA
ASSPYGTGSNEKLF
>TRBJ2-7|TRBV9|NA
ASSITGELWNYEQY
>TRBJ1-2|TRBV6-6|once
ASSYLQTGNGYT
>TRBJ1-2|TRBV30|NA
AWSVLGIPNYGYT
>TRBJ1-1|TRBV18|few
ASSPVGPEAF
>TRBJ2-2|TRBV7-9|NA
ASSLARTGSNTGELF
>TRBJ1-1|TRBV6-4|once
ASRTDGGGTEAF
>TRBJ1-4|TRBV27|NA
ASSSRYRGTNEKLF